Here is one TCR beta chain with its context. The data originate from a study of PD-L1 blockade in urothelial cancer. The CDR3 covers 13 residues. CDR1 is SGHNT and CDR2 is YENEEA in the germline V gene. Trimming took 5 bases from V and 7 from J; bases not matched to a gene: 7. Time point indicated: pretreatment peripheral blood. Some clones are missing from TCRdb's copy, which holds only in-frame ones; the method was immunoSEQ multiplex PCR. The repertoire consists of tens of thousands of clones, with 70% to 90% occurring once and the leading ten covering 15%. This chain uses TRBV11-3 with TRBJ2-7, with 8 bases lining up with TRBD1. The source was PBMCs, collected around atezolizumab (anti-PD-L1) treatment. The receptor's source is a man aged 55 to 70 with urothelial cancer. The DNA for the CDR3 is TGTGCCAGCAGCCCAGGTGGGGACAGGGAGCAGTACTTC. It is translated as CASSPGGDREQYF. The variable domain in full, completed from reference TRBV11-3 and TRBJ2-7, reads EAGVVQSPRYKIIEKKQPVAFWCNPISGHNTLYWYLQNLGQGPELLIRYENEEAVDDSQLPKDRFSAERLKGVDSTLKIQPAELGDSAVYLCASSPGGDREQYFGPGTRLTVT.